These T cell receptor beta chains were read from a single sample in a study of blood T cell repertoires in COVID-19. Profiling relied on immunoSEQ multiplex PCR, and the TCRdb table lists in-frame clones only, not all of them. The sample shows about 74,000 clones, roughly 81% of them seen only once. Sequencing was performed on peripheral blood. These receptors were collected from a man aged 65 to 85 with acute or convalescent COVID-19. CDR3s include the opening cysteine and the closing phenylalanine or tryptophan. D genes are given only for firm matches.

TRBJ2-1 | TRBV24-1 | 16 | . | CATSDANPSSYNEQFF
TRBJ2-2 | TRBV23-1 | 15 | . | CASSPGWPNTGELFF
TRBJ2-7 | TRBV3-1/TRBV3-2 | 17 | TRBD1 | CASSQARPGTGGYEQYF
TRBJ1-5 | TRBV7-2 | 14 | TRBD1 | CASSYRQGGQPQHF
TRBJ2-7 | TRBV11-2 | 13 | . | CASSLSRGISQYF
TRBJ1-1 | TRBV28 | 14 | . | CASSLIRELTEAFF
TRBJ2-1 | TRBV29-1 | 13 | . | CSVGQVPYNEQFF
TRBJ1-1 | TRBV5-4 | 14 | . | CASSVQGVNTEAFF
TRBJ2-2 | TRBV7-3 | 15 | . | CASSPSPRGTGELFF
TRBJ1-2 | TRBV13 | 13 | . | CASSLERNYGYTF
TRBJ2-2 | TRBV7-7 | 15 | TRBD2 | CASSLRAGGTGELFF
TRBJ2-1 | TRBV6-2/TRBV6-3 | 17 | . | CASSISVLAYLYNEQFF
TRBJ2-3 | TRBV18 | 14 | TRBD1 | CASSPSIQGKTQYF
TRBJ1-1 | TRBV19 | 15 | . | CASSIRAGADTEAFF
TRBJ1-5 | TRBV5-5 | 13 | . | CASSLAGGQPQHF
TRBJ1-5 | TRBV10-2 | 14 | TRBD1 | CASSEKQGEQPQHF
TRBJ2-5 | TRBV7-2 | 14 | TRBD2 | CASSFTSGQETQYF
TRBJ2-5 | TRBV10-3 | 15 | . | CAISERRGPGETQYF
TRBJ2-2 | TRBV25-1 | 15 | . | CASTPLESNTGELFF
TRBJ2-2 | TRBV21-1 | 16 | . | CASTQRGRNCAGELFF
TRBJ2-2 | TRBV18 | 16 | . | CASSPLGGRDTGELFF
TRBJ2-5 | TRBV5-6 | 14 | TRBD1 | CASSLRGQGETQYF
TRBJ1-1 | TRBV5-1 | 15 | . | CASSLGAGSNTEAFF
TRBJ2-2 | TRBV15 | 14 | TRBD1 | CATRTGYTTGELFF
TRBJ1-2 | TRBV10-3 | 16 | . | CAISGKQGSQDYGYTF
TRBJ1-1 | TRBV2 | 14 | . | CASSETESNTEAFF
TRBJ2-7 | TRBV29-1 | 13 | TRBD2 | CSVQGLAGSEQYF
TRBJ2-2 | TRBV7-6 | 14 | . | CASGEGVGTGELFF
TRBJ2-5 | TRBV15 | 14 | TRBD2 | CATSRDAGGETQYF
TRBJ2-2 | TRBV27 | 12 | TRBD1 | CASRGYRGQLFF
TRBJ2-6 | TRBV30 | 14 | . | CARTEGAGANVLTF
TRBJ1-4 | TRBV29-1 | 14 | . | CSVEMGGGGEKLFF
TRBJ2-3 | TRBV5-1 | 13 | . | CASSRGWTDTQYF
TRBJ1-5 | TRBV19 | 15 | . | CASSSTGNGNQPQHF
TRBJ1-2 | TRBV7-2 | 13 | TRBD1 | CASSRYNRGLYTF
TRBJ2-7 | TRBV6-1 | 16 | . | CASSEIPSLTSLEQYF
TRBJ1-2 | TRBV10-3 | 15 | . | CAISESGGRGYGYTF
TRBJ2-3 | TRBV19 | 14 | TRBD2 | CASRMAGAVDTQYF
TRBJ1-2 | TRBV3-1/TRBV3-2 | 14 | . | CASSQEVQGSGYTF
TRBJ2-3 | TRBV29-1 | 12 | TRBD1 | CSVDTGGDTQYF
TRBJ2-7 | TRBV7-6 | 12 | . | CASSLLENEQYF
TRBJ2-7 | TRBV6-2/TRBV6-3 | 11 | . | CASSRQYEQYF
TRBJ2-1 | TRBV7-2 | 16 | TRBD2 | CASSFTSGGRVNEQFF
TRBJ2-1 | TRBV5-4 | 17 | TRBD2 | CASSPGLAGSSYNEQFF